This T cell receptor beta chain was observed in a study of blood T cell repertoires in COVID-19. Germline-derived CDR1 and CDR2 are MNHEY and SMNVEV (reference sequence). Trimming took 2 bases from V and 10 from J, leaving 10 bases between them. The CDR3 totals 12 residues. The data were produced by immunoSEQ multiplex PCR, yet TCRdb's version contains in-frame clones alone and is incomplete. The sample holds about 270,000 clones, about 81% seen once. The receptor's source is a human donor with COVID-19, enrolled during active disease. The donor label of this sample is uncertain. The chain is built from TRBV27 and TRBJ2-3, with D possibly TRBD1 on 5 matching bases. The material sequenced was peripheral blood. CDR3: CASSLIGEPQYF. The CDR3 DNA reads as TGTGCCAGCAGTTTAATAGGGGAACCGCAGTATTTT.